The present T cell receptor (beta chain) was sequenced within a study of glioma-infiltrating T cells. The CDR3 sequence is 15 residues long. Germline CDR1 is SGHTA and CDR2 is FQGNSA. Deletions cut 6 bases from V and 4 bases from J, with 15 bases between. A word on this clonotype: Because it lacks the conserved phenylalanine or tryptophan at the end, this CDR3 is likely a read error.

Using RNA template, CDR3s of TCR alpha and beta were amplified with iRepertoire arm-PCR. TCRdb used MiXCR to reprocess the multiplex PCR reads, holding one entry per CDR3 protein. The sample has some 85,000 distinct CDR3 sequences; 20% to 25% are singletons. This chain joins TRBV7-2 and TRBJ1-4; D is unclear. Sequencing used glioma tissue, nonneoplastic brain tissue, or PBMCs (not recorded which). The TCR comes from a human donor with low-grade glioma or glioblastoma, undergoing nonglioma brain surgery, or in good health (not recorded which). CDR3 region: CASSPDGEVNEKLFI. The DNA for the CDR3 is TGTGCCAGCAGTCCTGACGGGGAAGTTAATGAAAAACTGTTTATT.